This TCR beta chain was obtained from a study of OX40 agonist ivuxolimab in advanced cancers. A note on the overall study: Ivuxolimab was a fully human IgG2 agonistic monoclonal antibody targeting the costimulatory receptor OX40 (CD134). The paper covers the monotherapy dose-escalation part of the phase I ivuxolimab trial, which included N of about 50 patients. Three dose-escalation patients achieved partial responses, one with hepatocellular carcinoma and two with cutaneous melanoma. A male proportion of roughly 85% and a mean age of 60 years, ranging from roughly 23 to 80, were recorded for the dose-escalation cohort. Among the roughly 50 dose-escalation patients, about 20 had hepatocellular carcinoma, 15 or so melanoma, 9 renal cell carcinoma and 9 head and neck cancer. Intravenous ivuxolimab was administered to patients every 2 weeks at six dose levels: 0.01, 0.1, 0.3, 1.5, 3 and 10 mg/kg. Prior anti-PD-1, anti-PD-L1 or anti-CTLA-4 therapy was permitted, and checkpoint inhibitors had been received by under 50% of dose-escalation patients. The point of sequencing TCRbeta in the periphery was to test whether ivuxolimab changed TCR sequence diversity and drove clonal T-cell expansion.

CDR1 SGHNT and CDR2 YENEEA were looked up in the germline V gene. The CDR3 goes from the cysteine to the phenylalanine over 13 residues. The read is trimmed to its CDR3 DNA, 39 bases read in frame from base 1. Cut back by 0 bases and 3 bases, the V and J ends lie 5 bases apart. Genomic DNA was extracted from sorted cells for sequencing of the TCRbeta CDR3 region. The immunoSEQ Assay was used to sequence the TCRbeta CDR3 regions. In its TCRdb copy, this immuneACCESS table keeps in-frame sequences only and misses some clones. Where compared with another copy, unresolved V genes explain less than half of these, and the others have no known cause. The sample table lists tens of thousands of clones, 80% to 90% of them with a count of one. The ten largest account for 2.1% of the sample. Patients with a history of autoimmune disease or receiving systemic immunosuppression were excluded from the trial. Peripheral blood for TCR sequencing was collected from all dose cohorts at baseline, on cycle 4 day 1, and on cycle 7 day 1. Samples came from an open-label, multicenter, first-in-human phase I dose-escalation trial of ivuxolimab. The trial enrolled adults with locally advanced or metastatic head and neck squamous cell, hepatocellular, melanoma or renal cell carcinoma. CD4+ and CD8+ T cells were sorted separately from peripheral blood before TCR sequencing.

Results and caveats for the whole study, not just this receptor: Partial responders in the 0.1-3.0 mg/kg groups had among the lowest normalized peripheral clonal expansion, especially among CD8+ T cells. Antigen specificity was not determined for the clonally expanded peripheral T cells. Low levels of normalized T-cell clonal expansion were also seen in some nonresponding patients. After ivuxolimab, expanded clones were on average more numerous among CD8+ T cells than among CD4+ T cells. Clonal expansion of both CD4+ and CD8+ blood T cells was observed from baseline to week 6 at doses 0.1 to 3.0 mg/kg.

Of note for this clone: This receptor's antigen is unknown. Base qualities were left out, and no much larger clone turns up one base away.

The input for sequencing was CD4+ or CD8+ T cells sorted from blood, taken in a trial of the OX40 agonist ivuxolimab. This receptor was taken from an adult with an advanced solid tumor such as melanoma, head and neck, liver or kidney cancer. This chain joins TRBV11-3 to TRBJ1-1, with the D gene uncertain. The CDR3 region has the sequence CASSLDGDTEAFF. The sequence in DNA is TGTGCCAGCAGCTTAGATGGGGACACTGAAGCTTTCTTT.